What follows describes a single T cell receptor (beta chain). The target antigen is unknown. Treatment here: treatment-naive control, cytoreductive nephrectomy. The patient's renal cell carcinoma had clear cell pathology. Profiled with immunoSEQ multiplex PCR; TCRdb holds only in-frame clones, not every one. Of fewer than 15,000 clones listed, roughly 58% are singletons. Germline CDR1 is MDHEN and CDR2 is SYDVKM. Trimming pared 3 bases from V and 6 bases from J, leaving 11 bases between. CDR3 size: 14 residues. This sample stems from a study of radiation and T cells in renal cell carcinoma. Overall study findings and caveats: Only small tumor regions of 0.8 to 1 g were sampled. Dominant CDR3 motifs were more common in irradiated tumors than controls. In nephrectomy-only tumors, top 100 clonotypes averaged 43%, versus roughly 50% irradiated.

Sequenced material: tumor tissue, taken from a patient whose treatment was nephrectomy without radiotherapy. The chain uses TRBV28 and TRBJ2-2; D is unresolved. This clonotype was obtained from a man between 60 and 75 years old with renal cell carcinoma. CDR3 DNA sequence: TGTGCCAGCAGTTTTCTGGGTGAGGCCGGGGAGCTGTTTTTT. It encodes CASSFLGEAGELFF.